A single sample gave rise to the 22 T cell receptor beta chains below, sequenced in a study of blood T cell repertoires in COVID-19. Here immunoSEQ multiplex PCR was the method, and the copy in TCRdb shows in-frame clones only, minus some. The sample carries about 180,000 clones, roughly 84% recorded once. Sequences were obtained from peripheral blood. The source is a man younger than 30 with active or convalescent COVID-19.

The chain employs TRBV4-1 and TRBJ1-1, with D possibly matching TRBD1 (5 bases). Looked up from germline, CDR1 is MGHRA and CDR2 is YSYEKL. Trimming pared 1 base from V and 4 bases from J, leaving 16 bases between. This CDR3 is 16 amino acids long. This CDR3 is CASSQVVPPGRTEAFF. Here the CDR3 DNA reads TGCGCCAGCAGCCAAGTTGTCCCCCCAGGGCGCACTGAAGCTTTCTTT.

The chain has TRBV19 and TRBJ1-4; no firm D call. Germline V gene lookup returns CDR1 LNHDA and CDR2 SQIVND (reference sequence). The CDR3 spans 13 residues. V lost 5 bases and J 0 bases, leaving 4 bases between the germline ends. The CDR3 region has the DNA TGTGCCAGTAGTCCAGCAACTAATGAAAAACTGTTTTTT. Translation: CASSPATNEKLFF.

The CDR3 nucleotides read TGTGCCAGCAGTTCTTATGGACTAAGCTCCTACAATGAGCAGTTCTTC. This encodes CASSSYGLSSYNEQFF. The V call is TRBV6-5, the J call TRBJ2-1; D is perhaps TRBD2 (6 bases). Germline-derived CDR1 and CDR2 are MNHEY and SVGAGI. V was cut by 4 bases and J by 0 bases, with 13 bases left in between. There are 16 residues in the CDR3.

CDR3 loop: CASSPPGLGFVEQYF. DNA of the CDR3: TGCGCCAGCAGTCCCCCGGGACTGGGATTTGTCGAGCAGTACTTC. The chain carries TRBV10-1 and TRBJ2-7; the D gene is possibly TRBD2 (6 bases). In germline, CDR1 is WNHNN, CDR2 SYGVQD (reference sequence). V lost 5 bases to trimming and J lost 6 bases, with 20 bases between them. CDR3 length: 15 residues.

The chain combines TRBV19 with TRBJ2-1; TRBD1 aligns across 7 bases. Losses at the gene ends were 9 bases for V and 8 bases for J; bases not matched to a gene: 22. Looked up from germline, CDR1 is LNHDA and CDR2 is SQIVND (reference sequence). The CDR3 consists of 17 residues. CDR3 residues: CASSPGQSTGQAHEQFF. In DNA, the CDR3 is TGTGCCAGCAGCCCGGGACAGTCGACCGGGCAGGCGCATGAGCAGTTCTTC.

The gene calls are TRBV3-1 (or the pseudogene TRBV3-2) and TRBJ2-1; perhaps TRBD2 as D (5 bases). Per the germline V gene, CDR1 is LGHDT and CDR2 is YNNKEL (reference sequence). Trimming removed 0 bases at V and 1 base at J, with 19 bases between. This CDR3 has 19 amino acids. The CDR3 reads CASSQEPPAPRGSYNEQFF. CDR3 nucleotide sequence: TGTGCCAGCAGCCAAGAGCCCCCGGCCCCGAGAGGGTCCTACAATGAGCAGTTCTTC.

The CDR3 DNA reads as TGTGCCAGCAGTGAAAGACAGGGCCGGAGTGAAGCTTTCTTT. It encodes CASSERQGRSEAFF. V usage is TRBV25-1 and J usage is TRBJ1-1; the match to TRBD1 covers 7 bases. The trim removed 2 bases at V and 7 bases at J, leaving 7 bases unmatched. This CDR3 spans 14 amino acids. Germline V gene lookup returns CDR1 MGHDK and CDR2 SYGVNS. The full variable domain, in which reference TRBV25-1 and TRBJ1-1 provide the parts outside the CDR3, is EADIYQTPRYLVIGTGKKITLECSQTMGHDKMYWYQQDPGMELHLIHYSYGVNSTEKGDLSSESTVSRIRTEHFPLTLESARPSHTSQYLCASSERQGRSEAFFGQGTRLTVV.

The chain is built from TRBV4-3 and TRBJ1-4; TRBD1 agrees at 7 bases. The CDR3 spans 16 residues. Trimming at V came to 7 bases and at J to 7 bases, leaving 15 bases not matched to a gene. Germline V CDR1 and CDR2: LGHNA, YSLEER. The DNA for the CDR3 is TGCGCCAGCACCGCGACGACGGGGACAGTAGTTGAAAAACTGTTTTTT. Encoded protein: CASTATTGTVVEKLFF.

The chain has TRBV14 and TRBJ2-5; possible D gene TRBD2, 6 bases. Trimming took off 1 base at V and 1 base at J, with 16 bases between the two ends. The CDR3 sequence is 17 residues long. Germline values: CDR1 SGHDN, CDR2 FVKESK. CDR3 nucleotides: TGTGCCAGCAGCCAAGTCCCACTAAAGCGGGCCCAAGAGACCCAGTACTTC. This codes for CASSQVPLKRAQETQYF.

Regarding this clone: With a much larger clone just one base away, this may be a read error. The chain joins TRBV13 to TRBJ2-1; 12 bases line up with TRBD2. With V trimmed by 5 bases and J by 4 bases, 3 bases remained unmatched. The CDR3 has 15 amino acids. The germline CDR1 and CDR2 sequences are PRHDT and FYEKMQ (reference sequence). Written as DNA, the CDR3 is TGTGCCAGCAGCCACGGGACTAGCGGGTACAATGAGCAGTTCTTC. Protein product: CASSHGTSGYNEQFF.

This rearrangement joins TRBV7-9 to TRBJ2-1; tentatively, D is TRBD1 (5 bases). The CDR3 extends over 11 amino acids. Germline CDR1 SEHNR, CDR2 FQNEAQ (reference sequence). The V gene lost 5 bases and the J gene lost 9 bases, with 8 bases spanning the gap. The CDR3 region is CASSIRVEQFF. The CDR3 DNA reads TGTGCCAGCAGCATCAGGGTTGAGCAGTTCTTC.

This chain uses TRBV19 with TRBJ1-4; the match to TRBD1 covers 9 bases. V was pared by 3 bases and J by 5 bases, with 4 bases of the junction left unmatched. There are 15 residues in the CDR3. Per germline, CDR1 LNHDA and CDR2 SQIVND (reference sequence). For the CDR3, the DNA is TGTGCCAGTAGTATCCTTGACAGGGGGAATGAAAAACTGTTTTTT. Translating it yields CASSILDRGNEKLFF.

The chain combines TRBV4-3 with TRBJ1-1, with D possibly matching TRBD1 (6 bases). Germline CDR1 reads LGHNA; CDR2 reads YSLEER. CDR3 length: 14 residues. Trimming took off 2 bases at V and 8 bases at J, with 15 bases between the two ends. Here the CDR3 reads CASSQLLLGTEAFF. The CDR3 DNA follows: TGCGCCAGCAGCCAACTACTATTAGGGACAGAAGCTTTCTTT.

This chain joins TRBV4-3 and TRBJ1-3, with 7 bases fitting TRBD1. Germline CDR1 is LGHNA and CDR2 is YSLEER. Trimming cost V 4 bases and J 2 bases; bases outside gene matches: 2. CDR3 length: 14 residues. CDR3 sequence reads: CASSLQGTGNTIYF. CDR3 nucleotide sequence: TGCGCCAGCAGCCTACAGGGGACTGGAAACACCATATATTTT.

The rearrangement uses TRBV7-2 and TRBJ2-7; 8 nucleotides line up with TRBD2. The CDR3 is made up of 15 amino acids. Losses at the gene ends were 4 bases for V and 6 bases for J; bases not matched to a gene: 11. Germline V gene data show CDR1 as SGHTA and CDR2 as FQGNSA. The CDR3 sequence: CASSSRSGLAFEQYF. In nucleotides, the CDR3 is TGTGCCAGCAGCTCAAGGTCTGGACTAGCCTTCGAGCAGTACTTC. Based on the CDR3 plus reference TRBV7-2 and TRBJ2-7, the full variable domain is GAGVSQSPSNKVTEKGKDVELRCDPISGHTALYWYRQSLGQGLEFLIYFQGNSAPDKSGLPSDRFSAERTGGSVSTLTIQRTQQEDSAVYLCASSSRSGLAFEQYFGPGTRLTVT.

The CDR3 spells CASSPRGAGTDTQYF. The CDR3 nucleotides read TGTGCCAGCAGCCCCCGGGGGGCCGGCACAGATACGCAGTATTTT. This chain connects TRBV7-9 to TRBJ2-3; D might be TRBD2 (7 bases). Trimming shortened V by 5 bases and J by 1 base, and 13 bases separated the two germline ends. This CDR3 has 15 residues. The germline V gene has CDR1 SEHNR and CDR2 FQNEAQ (reference sequence).

CDR3 sequence: CASSYSGTGSYGYTF. The CDR3 DNA sequence: TGTGCCAGCAGTTACTCGGGGACAGGGAGCTATGGCTACACCTTC. The V gene is TRBV6-5, the J gene TRBJ1-2, with 9 nucleotides matching TRBD1. The CDR3 is 15 residues long. Unmatched junction bases numbered 3, after V lost 0 bases and J lost 4 bases. Per the germline V gene, CDR1 is MNHEY and CDR2 is SVGAGI.

The chain has TRBV5-1 and TRBJ2-3, with a possible D match to TRBD2 (6 bases). In germline, CDR1 is SGHRS, CDR2 YFSETQ. V was cut by 3 bases and J by 2 bases, with 13 bases left in between. CDR3 length: 15 residues. As DNA, the CDR3 is TGCGCCAGCAGCTCGTCCCGGGACTCCACAGATACGCAGTATTTT. It encodes CASSSSRDSTDTQYF.

The chain joins TRBV7-3 to TRBJ2-3; TRBD2 is a possible D gene (6 bases). CDR1 is SGHTA, CDR2 FQGTGA, per germline. This CDR3 has 14 residues. The V end was cut by 5 bases, the J end by 0 bases, with 9 bases between. CDR3 in amino acids: CASSPGLSTDTQYF. The DNA for the CDR3 is TGTGCCAGCAGCCCGGGACTGAGCACAGATACGCAGTATTTT.

The chain joins TRBV11-2 to TRBJ1-5, with a possible D match to TRBD1 (5 bases). This CDR3 region has 14 residues. The V and J ends lost 5 bases and 7 bases respectively, with 15 bases between them. Germline CDR1 is SGHAT and CDR2 is FQNNGV. The CDR3 DNA sequence: TGTGCCAGCAGCCCCGGGACTGGGAGGCAGCCCCAGCATTTT. Translated, it gives CASSPGTGRQPQHF.

The genes are TRBV30 and TRBJ1-2; 8 bases are shared with TRBD1. In germline, CDR1 is GTSNPN, CDR2 SVGIG (reference sequence). This CDR3 contains 14 residues. Trimming removed 0 bases from V and 8 bases from J; junction bases left unmatched: 8. In nucleotides, the CDR3 is TGTGCCTGGAGTGTGGCCTCCAGGGGGCTCGGCTACACCTTC. Encoded protein: CAWSVASRGLGYTF.

This clone was detected only once. The chain employs TRBV10-2 and TRBJ2-5; the D gene is possibly TRBD1 (5 bases). The CDR3 runs to 14 residues. Germline CDR1 is WSHSY and CDR2 is SAAADI. V shed 4 bases and J shed 5 bases, with 14 bases lying between them. The CDR3 DNA is TGCGCCAGCAGTGTGCAGGGTGGGTTGGAGACCCAGTACTTC. It specifies CASSVQGGLETQYF.